This T cell receptor (beta chain) was retrieved from a study of cytomegalovirus exposure and HLA in healthy donors. The study, taken as a whole, reports: A few of the chains that were CMV-associated were confirmed in vitro to be specific for CMV antigens.

60 Vbeta and 13 Jbeta primers were used in PCR. Sequenced by immunoSEQ multiplex PCR; TCRdb stores in-frame clones only, minus some. The sample yields roughly 160,000 clones, more than 75% seen once. Unrecorded immune exposure was likely among donors, who were nominally healthy when sampled. In the case of this clone: What it recognizes is unknown.

Germline CDR1 is SEHNR and CDR2 is FQNEAQ (reference sequence). The CDR3 totals 16 residues. The ends were cut back, 5 bases at V and 5 bases at J, with 20 bases in the middle. Material: PBMCs. The receptor was isolated from a man aged 25 to 45 in good health and CMV-seropositive. The chain is built from TRBV7-9 and TRBJ2-3, with a tentative D call TRBD2 (5 bases). The CDR3 DNA is TGTGCCAGCAGCCCCCGCCTCGGACGAGGGAGAGATACGCAGTATTTT. Translating it yields CASSPRLGRGRDTQYF.